The 9 T cell receptor beta chains reported below all come from one sample, sequenced in a study of shared clonotypes between healthy human individuals. TCRdb keeps only in-frame clones here, not all; method: immunoSEQ multiplex PCR. The sample contains approximately 330,000 clones, more than 60% of which appear only once. Source material: memory CD4+ T cells sorted from blood. Subset reported: CD45RA-negative fraction. All receptors derive from a man between 25 and 39 years old in good health.

V and J are TRBV19 and TRBJ2-3, with a weak D call TRBD2 (5 bases). V lost 7 bases to trimming and J lost 3 bases, with 20 bases between them. Germline CDR1 is LNHDA and CDR2 is SQIVND (reference sequence). CDR3 size: 16 residues. In DNA form, the CDR3 reads TGTGCCAGTACGGGGTTCGCCAAAGCCGGAACAGATACGCAGTATTTT. Translation: CASTGFAKAGTDTQYF. Variable domain in full (rest from reference TRBV19 and TRBJ2-3): DGGITQSPKYLFRKEGQNVTLSCEQNLNHDAMYWYRQDPGQGLRLIYYSQIVNDFQKGDIAEGYSVSREKKESFPLTVTSAQKNPTAFYLCASTGFAKAGTDTQYFGPGTRLTVL.

The chain joins TRBV11-2 to TRBJ2-3, with a tentative D call TRBD1 (5 bases). Germline-derived CDR1 and CDR2 are SGHAT and FQNNGV. V lost 1 base and J 5 bases, leaving 7 bases between the germline ends. CDR3 length: 13 amino acids. The CDR3 spells CASSLVGVDTQYF. CDR3 sequence (DNA): TGTGCCAGCAGCTTAGTAGGGGTAGATACGCAGTATTTT.

The J gene is TRBJ1-1, the V gene TRBV5-5, with D uncertain. The CDR3 extends over 15 amino acids. From germline, CDR1 is SGHKS and CDR2 YYEKEE (reference sequence). V was trimmed by 1 base and J by 0 bases, leaving 10 bases between them. The CDR3 protein is CASSLTPIMNTEAFF. The CDR3 coding sequence is TGTGCCAGCAGCTTGACGCCAATCATGAACACTGAAGCTTTCTTT.

This clone was counted between two and nine times. This CDR3 reads CASSLEGRGLTEAFF. The CDR3 DNA sequence: TGCGCCAGCAGCCTCGAGGGGCGGGGGCTCACTGAAGCTTTCTTT. This chain links TRBV5-1 with TRBJ1-1, with a weak D call TRBD1 (6 bases). Germline V gene lookup returns CDR1 SGHRS and CDR2 YFSETQ. V dropped 4 bases and J dropped 4 bases, with 17 bases sitting between them. This CDR3 has 15 residues.

This chain connects TRBV6-4 to TRBJ2-1, with D possibly called TRBD1 or TRBD2 (5 bases each). In germline, CDR1 is MRHNA, CDR2 SNTAGT. V gave up 0 bases and J gave up 5 bases, with 14 bases separating them. The CDR3 covers 16 residues. The CDR3, as DNA: TGTGCCAGCAGTGACTCTCGGGGACCTCTCCACAATGAGCAGTTCTTC. It is translated as CASSDSRGPLHNEQFF.

This clone was counted between two and nine times. The chain links TRBV5-4 to TRBJ2-6, with D unresolved. The CDR3 contains 14 residues. The ends were cut back, 0 bases at V and 2 bases at J, with 3 bases in the middle. Germline-derived CDR1 and CDR2 are SGHNT and YYREEE (reference sequence). Written as DNA, the CDR3 is TGTGCCAGCAGCTTGGAGACTGGGGCCAACGTCCTGACTTTC. Residues: CASSLETGANVLTF.

Only one count was recorded for this clone. The DNA of the CDR3 is TGTGCCAGCAGCTTGGGGCGGGAGGGCCTGGATGAGCAGTTCTTC. It translates to CASSLGREGLDEQFF. The chain uses TRBV11-3 and TRBJ2-1; TRBD2 matches at 9 bases. This CDR3 region has 15 residues. CDR1 is SGHNT and CDR2 is YENEEA in the germline V gene. V was pared by 3 bases and J by 8 bases, with 8 bases of the junction left unmatched.

The V gene is TRBV4-1, the J gene TRBJ1-4, with 9 bases aligning to TRBD1. J gave up 7 bases and V 5 bases, and 26 bases lay outside the gene matches. The length of the CDR3 is 21 residues. The germline V gene encodes CDR1 MGHRA and CDR2 YSYEKL. CDR3 coding DNA: TGCGCCAGCAGCTCCATCCCTTTTTGGCGGGGAACCGGGACAGGGAGTGAAAAACTGTTTTTT. This encodes CASSSIPFWRGTGTGSEKLFF.

The gene calls are TRBV15 and TRBJ2-1; perhaps TRBD2 as D (5 bases). This CDR3 is 16 amino acids long. Trimming left V 5 bases short and J 0 bases short, with 14 bases between. Germline V gene data show CDR1 as LNHNV and CDR2 as YYDKDF (reference sequence). The CDR3 DNA sequence: TGTGCCACCAGCGGAGGCCGGGGAAGCTCCTACAATGAGCAGTTCTTC. It codes for CATSGGRGSSYNEQFF.